The rows below give T cell receptor beta chains drawn from one sample of a study of blood T cells in healthy people across ages. TCRdb recomputed calls from the 5' RACE reads with MiXCR, one row per CDR3 protein. The sample lists approximately 1.5 million distinct CDR3 sequences; about 31% were seen once. What was sequenced was blood. These receptors came from a woman aged 25 to 39 in good health. CDR3s include the opening cysteine and the closing phenylalanine or tryptophan. D genes are given only for firm matches. Expanded clones are given a class, and other clones once, few, many or no size at all.

>TRBJ1-4|TRBV28|.|.
TGTGCCAGCAGCCCTCCAAAGGGGGGTCTGTTTTTT
CASSPPKGGLFF
>TRBJ2-3|TRBV27|TRBD2|.
TGTGCCAGCAGCCCTATTCTCGCTAGCGGTAGCACAGATACGCAGTATTTT
CASSPILASGSTDTQYF
>TRBJ2-1|TRBV7-9|.|few
TGTGCCAGCAGCTCCTCCGGGACCCCTTTCGATGAGCAGTTCTTC
CASSSSGTPFDEQFF
>TRBJ2-3|TRBV11-2|TRBD2|.
TGTGCCAGCAGGAGGCTAGCGGTAGATACGCAGTATTTT
CASRRLAVDTQYF
>TRBJ2-2|TRBV7-2|.|few
TGTGCCAGCAGCCCTCCTAGGTACACCGGGGAGCTGTTTTTT
CASSPPRYTGELFF
>TRBJ2-1|TRBV28|.|few
TGTGCCAGCAGTTCGGCACGAGATGAGCAGTTCTTC
CASSSARDEQFF
>TRBJ2-7|TRBV6-5|.|few
TGTGCCAGCAGTTACTCGGACGGACTAACCGAGGCAATGCACTCCTACGAGCAGTACTTC
CASSYSDGLTEAMHSYEQYF
>TRBJ2-3|TRBV4-1|.|few
TGCGCCAGCAGCCTGAGTGGGGCGGGGACCACAGATACGCAGTATTTT
CASSLSGAGTTDTQYF
>TRBJ1-1|TRBV9|TRBD1|.
TGTGCCAGCAGCGCCTGGGACAGGGGGCAGAACACTGAAGCTTTCTTT
CASSAWDRGQNTEAFF
>TRBJ1-1|TRBV20-1|.|.
TGCAGTGCAACCCCGGACACGAACACTGAAGCTTTCTTT
CSATPDTNTEAFF
>TRBJ2-1|TRBV4-1|.|few
TGCGCCAGCAGCCAAGGTTTGAGACCCCCCCGTCCAGGTAGCTCCTACAATGAGCAGTTCTTC
CASSQGLRPPRPGSSYNEQFF
>TRBJ1-2|TRBV10-3|.|.
TGTGCCATCAGTGAGTCGTCTTCAGGTTATGGCTACACCTTC
CAISESSSGYGYTF
>TRBJ2-2|TRBV10-2|.|.
TGCGCCAGCAGTGAGTCGCCAGTAGGCGGGGAGCTGTTTTTT
CASSESPVGGELFF
>TRBJ2-7|TRBV7-2|.|few
TGTGCCAGCAGCCAACCCCGTACCGCCTACGAGCAGTACTTC
CASSQPRTAYEQYF
>TRBJ1-1|TRBV30|TRBD1|.
TGTGCCTGGTCCATAGGACAGGGAAGAGTCACTGAAGCTTTCTTT
CAWSIGQGRVTEAFF
>TRBJ1-2|TRBV2|TRBD1|.
TGTGCCAGCATCGGAGAGGGGGCCTATGGCTACACCTTC
CASIGEGAYGYTF
>TRBJ2-7|TRBV20-1|TRBD2|.
TGTATTGGAGGACTAGCGGCATACGAGCAGTACTTC
CIGGLAAYEQYF
>TRBJ2-7|TRBV7-2|TRBD2|.
TGTGCCAGCAGCTTAGACGGGGGGGTGTCCTACGAGCAGTACTTC
CASSLDGGVSYEQYF
>TRBJ2-7|TRBV2|.|few
TGTGCCAGCAAACGCGGCCCCGTTGAGCAGTACTTC
CASKRGPVEQYF
>TRBJ2-3|TRBV7-9|TRBD2|.
TGTGCCACCCAACCGGGACTAGCCCCCCGGGCAGATACGCAGTATTTT
CATQPGLAPRADTQYF
>TRBJ1-1|TRBV20-1|.|few
TGCAGTGCTAGAGATTTGTTCGGGGACTCGATGAACACTGAAGCTTTCTTT
CSARDLFGDSMNTEAFF
>TRBJ1-1|TRBV10-3|.|few
TGTGCCATCAGTCCAGTGGGGGGTAGCTCTGAAGCTTTCTTT
CAISPVGGSSEAFF
>TRBJ2-3|TRBV29-1|.|.
TGCAGCGTTGAAGATGGAACAGGGCCCTCGAATACGCAGTATTTT
CSVEDGTGPSNTQYF
>TRBJ2-7|TRBV2|.|few
TGTGCCAGCAGTGCCCCCCTCAGGGCCTACGAGCAGTACTTC
CASSAPLRAYEQYF
>TRBJ1-4|TRBV20-1|.|many
TGCAGTGTCTTCGGAGGGGTAGGAGAAAAACTGTTTTTT
CSVFGGVGEKLFF
>TRBJ1-5|TRBV20-1|.|.
TGCAGTGCAGTCCGGGTCGGGTCCGATAGCAATCAGCCCCAGCATTTT
CSAVRVGSDSNQPQHF
>TRBJ2-1|TRBV14|TRBD2|.
TGTGCCAGCAGCCCTAGACTAGCGGGGGCTGGGGGTGAGCAGTTCTTC
CASSPRLAGAGGEQFF
>TRBJ2-7|TRBV20-1|.|few
TGCAGTGCTAGATTACTAGTGGGCAGTTTACTTTACGAGCAGTACTTC
CSARLLVGSLLYEQYF
>TRBJ2-7|TRBV20-1|.|few
TGCAGTGCTAGGGGCCTAGAGGACTACGAGCAGTACTTC
CSARGLEDYEQYF
>TRBJ2-1|TRBV20-1|.|.
TGCAGTGCTAGAGTCCCCAGGTCTTTCTACAATGAGCAGTTCTTC
CSARVPRSFYNEQFF
>TRBJ2-7|TRBV6-1|.|.
TGTGCCAGCAGTTCTTTAAGCTCCTACGAGCGGTACTTC
CASSSLSSYERYF
>TRBJ2-3|TRBV11-2|.|once
TGTGCCAGCAGCTCACGGACGGATTTCACAGATACGCAGTATTTT
CASSSRTDFTDTQYF
>TRBJ2-3|TRBV20-1|.|.
TGCAGTGCAAGACTCGGGAAAAGCACAGATACGCAGTATTTT
CSARLGKSTDTQYF
>TRBJ2-7|TRBV12-3/TRBV12-4|TRBD2|many
TGTGCCAGCAGTCCCTGGATAGCGGGGGGGAGCTCCTACGAGCAGTACTTC
CASSPWIAGGSSYEQYF
>TRBJ2-7|TRBV27|TRBD1|.
TGTGCCAGCAGTCCTGGACAGGGTTTTGGCGAGCAGTACTTC
CASSPGQGFGEQYF
>TRBJ2-1|TRBV4-1|.|.
TGCGCCAGCAGCCAAGATCGGGGCCCCTCGGGTGAGCAGTTCTTC
CASSQDRGPSGEQFF
>TRBJ2-7|TRBV27|.|.
TGTGCCAGCAGTTTTCAGGGCACCGGCGGTTCTGAACAGTACTTC
CASSFQGTGGSEQYF
>TRBJ1-2|TRBV20-1|.|.
TGCAGTGCTAGAGATCTGGGAATCTACTATGGCTACACCTTC
CSARDLGIYYGYTF
>TRBJ2-5|TRBV7-6|TRBD2|.
TGTGCCAGCAGCTTACTAGCGGGAGGCTCCGGAGAGACCCAGTACTTC
CASSLLAGGSGETQYF
>TRBJ2-3|TRBV7-2|.|.
TGTGCCAGCAGCCCCCCGGGACTCGGGCAGTATTTT
CASSPPGLGQYF
>TRBJ2-7|TRBV2|.|.
TGTGCCAGCACCCCAGGGACGTTATACGAGCAGTACTTC
CASTPGTLYEQYF
>TRBJ1-2|TRBV6-1|.|few
TGTGCCAGCAGCGAAACAGGGCCTGAGGGCTATGGCTACACCTTC
CASSETGPEGYGYTF
>TRBJ2-7|TRBV6-1|.|.
TGTGCCAGCAGTCTCCGGGACATCGAGGGGGAGCAGTACTTC
CASSLRDIEGEQYF
>TRBJ2-5|TRBV12-3/TRBV12-4|.|.
TGTGCCAGCAGTTTAAGTCATCGAGAGACCCAGTACTTC
CASSLSHRETQYF
>TRBJ2-3|TRBV29-1|TRBD2|.
TGCAGCGTTGAAATTTATGGAACTAGCGGGAGTCGTGTGGATACGCAGTATTTT
CSVEIYGTSGSRVDTQYF
>TRBJ2-6|TRBV4-1|.|few
TGCGCCAGCAGCCAAACAATCAGTGGGAGCTCTGGGGCCAACGTCCTGACTTTC
CASSQTISGSSGANVLTF
>TRBJ2-5|TRBV2|.|many
TGTGCCAGCAGTGAAAGTAGCTCACGGCGCGGCGAGACCCAGTACTTC
CASSESSSRRGETQYF
>TRBJ2-5|TRBV12-3/TRBV12-4|.|few
TGTGCCAGCAGTTTAATATACGGAGAGACCCAGTACTTC
CASSLIYGETQYF
>TRBJ2-7|TRBV29-1|.|many
TGCAGCGTCGATATTTCTACAGGGATGGAGTACTTC
CSVDISTGMEYF
>TRBJ2-1|TRBV20-1|TRBD2|few
TGCAGTGCTAGAAGACTAGCGGGGGAGAGGGGGGAGCAGTTCTTC
CSARRLAGERGEQFF
>TRBJ1-1|TRBV7-3|.|.
TGTGCCAGCAGCTGGGGGGGCTCTGAAGCTTTCTTT
CASSWGGSEAFF
>TRBJ1-1|TRBV10-3|.|.
TGTGCCATCAGTGACCTAGGCAGGGGAGGCTTAGGCACTGAAGCTTTCTTT
CAISDLGRGGLGTEAFF
>TRBJ2-7|TRBV4-1|TRBD2|.
TGCGCCAGCAGCCAAGGCGGGGGTATTGGATCCTACGAGCAGTACTTC
CASSQGGGIGSYEQYF
>TRBJ1-1|TRBV25-1|TRBD1|.
TGTGCCAGCAGTCCCCTGGGGGGACAGGGCTTGACTGAAGCTTTCTTT
CASSPLGGQGLTEAFF
>TRBJ2-6|TRBV13|TRBD2|.
TGTGCCAGCAGCGGGACTAGCGGAGCCTCTGGGACCAACGTCCTGACTTTC
CASSGTSGASGTNVLTF
>TRBJ1-2|TRBV9|.|few
TGTGCCAGCAGCGTAGCTGGAATACCGGAGGGCTACACCTTC
CASSVAGIPEGYTF
>TRBJ2-1|TRBV12-3/TRBV12-4|.|.
TGTGCCAGCAGTTTAACCCCGGGGGGCTATAACAATGAGCAGTTCTTC
CASSLTPGGYNNEQFF
>TRBJ2-1|TRBV7-9|.|.
TGTGCCAGCAGCCCCCGTCGTAGCGGTCCCGTAGGGAATGAGCAGTTCTTC
CASSPRRSGPVGNEQFF
>TRBJ1-1|TRBV7-2|.|.
TGTGCCAGCAGCTTATCAGTAGGGGAGTCTGAAGCTTTCTTT
CASSLSVGESEAFF
>TRBJ2-5|TRBV28|.|few
TGTGCCAGCAGGGCCACAACAAATCAAGAGACCCAGTACTTC
CASRATTNQETQYF